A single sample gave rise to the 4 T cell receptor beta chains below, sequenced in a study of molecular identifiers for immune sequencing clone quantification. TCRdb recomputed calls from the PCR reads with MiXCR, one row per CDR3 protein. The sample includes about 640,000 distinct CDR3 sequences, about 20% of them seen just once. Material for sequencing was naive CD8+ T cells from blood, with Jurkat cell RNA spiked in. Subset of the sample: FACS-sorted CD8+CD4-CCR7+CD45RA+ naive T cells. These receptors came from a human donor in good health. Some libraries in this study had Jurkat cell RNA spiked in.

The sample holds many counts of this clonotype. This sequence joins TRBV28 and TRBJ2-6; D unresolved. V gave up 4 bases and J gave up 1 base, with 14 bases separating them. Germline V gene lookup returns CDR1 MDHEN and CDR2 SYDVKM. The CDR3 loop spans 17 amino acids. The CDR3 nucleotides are TGTGCCAGCAGTTCCCCGTTTCTCCCGTCTGGGGCCAACGTCCTGACTTTC. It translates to CASSSPFLPSGANVLTF.

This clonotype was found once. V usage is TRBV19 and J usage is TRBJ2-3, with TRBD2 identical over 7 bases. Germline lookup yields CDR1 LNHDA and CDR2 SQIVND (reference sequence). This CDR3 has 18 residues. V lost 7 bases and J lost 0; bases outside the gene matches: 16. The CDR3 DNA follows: TGTGCCAGTACTATGGTCGCTAGCGGACAATATAGCACAGATACGCAGTATTTT. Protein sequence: CASTMVASGQYSTDTQYF.

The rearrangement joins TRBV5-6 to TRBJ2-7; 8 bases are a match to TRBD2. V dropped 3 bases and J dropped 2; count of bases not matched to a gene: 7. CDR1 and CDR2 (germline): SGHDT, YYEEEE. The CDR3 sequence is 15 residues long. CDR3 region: CASSSPVSGAYEQYF. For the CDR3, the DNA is TGTGCCAGCAGCTCCCCGGTTAGCGGGGCCTACGAGCAGTACTTC.

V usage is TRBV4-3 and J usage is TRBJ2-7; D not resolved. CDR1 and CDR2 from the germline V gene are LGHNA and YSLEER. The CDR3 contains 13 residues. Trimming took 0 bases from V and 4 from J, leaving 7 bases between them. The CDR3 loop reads CASSQDMRYEQYF. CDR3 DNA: TGCGCCAGCAGCCAAGATATGCGGTACGAGCAGTACTTC.